This TCR beta chain was found in a study of technical replicates of blood from several donors. Method: immunoSEQ multiplex PCR; TCRdb's copy keeps in-frame clones and lacks some. The sample has over 60,000 clones, roughly 91% seen once. The CDR3 is 13 amino acids. Germline CDR1 and CDR2: SGHTA and FQGTGA. With 5 bases clipped from V and 6 bases from J, the junction kept 5 bases outside the gene matches. The chain recombines TRBV7-3 with TRBJ2-7; 9 bases fit TRBD1. Sequencing was performed on PBMCs. The origin of this receptor is a human donor in good health. Some clones in this sample may be carry-over from other donors' samples. DNA of the CDR3: TGTGCCAGCAGCCGACAACAGGGGGCCGAGCAGTACTTC. Amino acid sequence: CASSRQQGAEQYF.